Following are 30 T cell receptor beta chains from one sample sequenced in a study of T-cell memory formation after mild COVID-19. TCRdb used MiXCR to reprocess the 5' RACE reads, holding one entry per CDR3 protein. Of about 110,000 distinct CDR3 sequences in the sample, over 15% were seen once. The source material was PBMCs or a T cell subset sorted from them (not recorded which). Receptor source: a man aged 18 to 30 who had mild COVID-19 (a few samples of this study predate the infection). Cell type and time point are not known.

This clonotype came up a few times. The CDR3 here is CATRDPGQGTGELFF. Here the CDR3 DNA reads TGTGCCACCAGGGATCCGGGACAGGGTACCGGGGAGCTGTTTTTT. This chain links TRBV24-1 with TRBJ2-2; TRBD1 aligns across 9 bases. The CDR3 sequence is 15 residues long. Per the germline V gene, CDR1 is KGHDR and CDR2 is SFDVKD. V shed 7 bases, J shed 5 bases, and the junction held 7 bases outside the gene matches.

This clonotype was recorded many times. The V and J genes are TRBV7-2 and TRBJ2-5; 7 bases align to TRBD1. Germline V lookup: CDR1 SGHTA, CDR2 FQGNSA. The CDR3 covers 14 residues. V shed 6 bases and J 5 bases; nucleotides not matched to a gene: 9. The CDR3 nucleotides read TGTGCCAGCAGGACTACAGGGGCTGGGGAGACCCAGTACTTC. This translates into CASRTTGAGETQYF. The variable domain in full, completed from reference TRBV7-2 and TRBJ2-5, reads GAGVSQSPSNKVTEKGKDVELRCDPISGHTALYWYRQSLGQGLEFLIYFQGNSAPDKSGLPSDRFSAERTGGSVSTLTIQRTQQEDSAVYLCASRTTGAGETQYFGPGTRLLVL.

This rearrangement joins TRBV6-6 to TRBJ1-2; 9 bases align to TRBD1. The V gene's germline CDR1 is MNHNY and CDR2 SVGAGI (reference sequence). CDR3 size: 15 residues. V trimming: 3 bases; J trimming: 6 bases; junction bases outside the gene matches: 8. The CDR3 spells CASSYQTGTGNGYTF. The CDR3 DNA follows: TGTGCCAGCAGTTATCAGACCGGGACAGGGAATGGCTACACCTTC.

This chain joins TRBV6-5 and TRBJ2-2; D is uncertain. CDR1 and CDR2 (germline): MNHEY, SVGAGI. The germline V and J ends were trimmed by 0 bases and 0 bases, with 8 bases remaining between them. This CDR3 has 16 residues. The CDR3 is CASSYSRLPNTGELFF. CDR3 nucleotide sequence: TGTGCCAGCAGTTACTCGAGGCTCCCGAACACCGGGGAGCTGTTTTTT.

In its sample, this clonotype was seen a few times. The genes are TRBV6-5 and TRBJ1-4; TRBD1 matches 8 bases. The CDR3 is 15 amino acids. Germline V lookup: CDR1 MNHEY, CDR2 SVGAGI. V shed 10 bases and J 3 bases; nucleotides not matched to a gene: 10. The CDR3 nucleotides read TGTGCCAACGACAGGGGCCCCCGTCCTAATGAAAAACTGTTTTTT. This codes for CANDRGPRPNEKLFF.

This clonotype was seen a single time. DNA of the CDR3: TGCGCCAGCAGCCAAGGCTGGACAGGGGGGTATGGCTACACCTTC. Protein sequence: CASSQGWTGGYGYTF. V and J are TRBV4-1 and TRBJ1-2; the match to TRBD1 covers 10 bases. The CDR3 is 15 residues long. The V and J ends lost 1 base and 5 bases, in that order; junction bases with no gene match: 4. Germline-derived CDR1 and CDR2 are MGHRA and YSYEKL.

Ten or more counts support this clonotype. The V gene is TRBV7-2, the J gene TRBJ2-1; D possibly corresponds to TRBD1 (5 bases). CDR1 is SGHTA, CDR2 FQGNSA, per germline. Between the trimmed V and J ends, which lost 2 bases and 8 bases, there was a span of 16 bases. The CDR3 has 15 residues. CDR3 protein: CASSLSNRRAYEQFF. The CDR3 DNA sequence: TGTGCCAGCAGCTTATCAAACCGCAGGGCCTATGAGCAGTTCTTC.

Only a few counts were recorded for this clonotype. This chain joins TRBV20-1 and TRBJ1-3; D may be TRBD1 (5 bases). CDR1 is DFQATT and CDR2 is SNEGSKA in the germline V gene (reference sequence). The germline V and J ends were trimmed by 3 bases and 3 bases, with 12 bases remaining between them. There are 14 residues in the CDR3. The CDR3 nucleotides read TGCAGTGCTAGCTTTTTGGGGGTTGGAAACACCATATATTTT. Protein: CSASFLGVGNTIYF.

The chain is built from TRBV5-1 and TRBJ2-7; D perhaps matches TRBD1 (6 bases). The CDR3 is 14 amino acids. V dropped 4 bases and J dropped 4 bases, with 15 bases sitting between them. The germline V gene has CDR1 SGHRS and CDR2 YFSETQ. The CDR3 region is CASSDSGTTYEQYF. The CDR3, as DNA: TGCGCCAGCAGCGATTCCGGGACAACATACGAGCAGTACTTC.

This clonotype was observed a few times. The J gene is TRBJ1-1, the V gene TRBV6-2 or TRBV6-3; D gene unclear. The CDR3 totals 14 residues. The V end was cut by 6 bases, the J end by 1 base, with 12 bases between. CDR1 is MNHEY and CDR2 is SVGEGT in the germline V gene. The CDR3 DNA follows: TGTGCCAGCAGCCCTAGATTGGAGAACACTGAAGCTTTCTTT. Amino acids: CASSPRLENTEAFF.

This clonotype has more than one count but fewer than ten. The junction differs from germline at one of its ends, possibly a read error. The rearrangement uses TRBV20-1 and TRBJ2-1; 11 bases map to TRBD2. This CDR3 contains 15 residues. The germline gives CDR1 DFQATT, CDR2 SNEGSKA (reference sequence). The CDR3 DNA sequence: TGCAGTGCTCCGATAGCGGGGGGGCTAACCCCCGAGCGGTTCTTC. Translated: CSAPIAGGLTPERFF.

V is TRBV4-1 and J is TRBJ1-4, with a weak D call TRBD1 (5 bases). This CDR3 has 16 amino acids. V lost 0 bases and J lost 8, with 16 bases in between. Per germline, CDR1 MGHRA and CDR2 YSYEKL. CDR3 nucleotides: TGCGCCAGCAGCCAAGACCCGAGGGACTACTTAGAAAAACTGTTTTTT. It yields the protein CASSQDPRDYLEKLFF.

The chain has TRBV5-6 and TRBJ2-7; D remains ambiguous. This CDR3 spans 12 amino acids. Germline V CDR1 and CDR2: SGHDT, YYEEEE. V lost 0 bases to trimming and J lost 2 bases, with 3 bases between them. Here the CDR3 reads CASSLGAYEQYV. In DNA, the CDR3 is TGTGCCAGCAGCTTGGGCGCCTACGAGCAGTACGTC.

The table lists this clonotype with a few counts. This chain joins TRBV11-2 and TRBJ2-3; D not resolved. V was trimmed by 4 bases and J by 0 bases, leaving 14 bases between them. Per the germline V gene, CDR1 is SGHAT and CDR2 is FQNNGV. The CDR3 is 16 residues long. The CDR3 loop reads CASSSRRMTSTDTQYF. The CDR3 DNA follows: TGTGCCAGCAGCTCCAGACGGATGACTAGCACAGATACGCAGTATTTT.

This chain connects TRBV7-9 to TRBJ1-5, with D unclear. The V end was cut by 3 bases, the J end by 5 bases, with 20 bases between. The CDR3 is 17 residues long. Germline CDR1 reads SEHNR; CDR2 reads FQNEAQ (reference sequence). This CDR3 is CASSFFYRPRADQPQHF. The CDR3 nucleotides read TGTGCCAGCAGCTTCTTCTATCGACCCCGGGCGGATCAGCCCCAGCATTTT.

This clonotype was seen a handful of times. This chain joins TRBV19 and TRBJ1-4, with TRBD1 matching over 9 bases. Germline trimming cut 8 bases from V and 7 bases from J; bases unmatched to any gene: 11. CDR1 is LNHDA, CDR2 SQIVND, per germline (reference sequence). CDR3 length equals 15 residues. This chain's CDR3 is CASALPGQGSEKLFF. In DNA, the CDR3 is TGTGCCAGTGCACTTCCGGGACAGGGATCTGAAAAACTGTTTTTT.

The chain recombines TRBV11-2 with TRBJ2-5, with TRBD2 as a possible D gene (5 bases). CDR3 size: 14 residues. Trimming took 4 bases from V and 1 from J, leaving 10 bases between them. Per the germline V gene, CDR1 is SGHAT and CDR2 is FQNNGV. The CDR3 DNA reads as TGTGCCAGCAGCTGGAGGACCACCCAAGAGACCCAGTACTTC. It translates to CASSWRTTQETQYF.

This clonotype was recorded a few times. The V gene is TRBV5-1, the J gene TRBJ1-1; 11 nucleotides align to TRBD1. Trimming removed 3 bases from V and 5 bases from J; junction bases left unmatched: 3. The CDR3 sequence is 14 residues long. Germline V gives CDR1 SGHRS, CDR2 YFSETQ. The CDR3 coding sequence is TGCGCCAGCAGCTCGGGACAGGGGGGAACTGAAGCTTTCTTT. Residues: CASSSGQGGTEAFF.

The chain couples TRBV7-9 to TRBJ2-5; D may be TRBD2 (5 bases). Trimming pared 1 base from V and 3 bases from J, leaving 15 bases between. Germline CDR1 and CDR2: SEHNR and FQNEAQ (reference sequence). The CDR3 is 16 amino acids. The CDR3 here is CASSLDPRGAKETQYF. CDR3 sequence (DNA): TGTGCCAGCAGCTTAGACCCCCGGGGAGCGAAAGAGACCCAGTACTTC.

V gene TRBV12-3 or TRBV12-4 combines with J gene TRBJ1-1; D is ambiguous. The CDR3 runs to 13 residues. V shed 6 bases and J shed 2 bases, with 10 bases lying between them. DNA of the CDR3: TGTGCCAGCAGCCCCCAGGTTAACACTGAAGCTTTCTTT. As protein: CASSPQVNTEAFF.

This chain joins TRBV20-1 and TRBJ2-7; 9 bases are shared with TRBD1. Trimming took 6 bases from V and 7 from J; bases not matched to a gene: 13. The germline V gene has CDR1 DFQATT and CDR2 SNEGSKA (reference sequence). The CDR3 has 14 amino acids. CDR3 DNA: TGCAGTGCCCTGACCGGGACAGGGAGGCGAGAGCAGTACGTC. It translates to CSALTGTGRREQYV.

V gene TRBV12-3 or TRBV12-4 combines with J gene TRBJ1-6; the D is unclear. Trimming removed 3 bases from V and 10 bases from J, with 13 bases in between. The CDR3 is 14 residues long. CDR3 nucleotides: TGTGCCAGCAGTTTCGAGGGTTTAGAATCACCCCTCCACTTT. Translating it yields CASSFEGLESPLHF.

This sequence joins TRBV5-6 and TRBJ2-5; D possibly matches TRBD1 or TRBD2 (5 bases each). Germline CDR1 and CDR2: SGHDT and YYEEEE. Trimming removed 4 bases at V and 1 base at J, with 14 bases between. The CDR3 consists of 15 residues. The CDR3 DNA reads TGTGCCAGCAGCGATCGACGGGGACCCCAAGAGACCCAGTACTTC. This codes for CASSDRRGPQETQYF.

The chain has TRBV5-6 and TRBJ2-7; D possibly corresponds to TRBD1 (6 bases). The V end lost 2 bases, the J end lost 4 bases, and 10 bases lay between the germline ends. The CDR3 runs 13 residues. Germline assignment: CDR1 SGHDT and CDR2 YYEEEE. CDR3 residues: CASSFDRTYEQYV. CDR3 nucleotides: TGTGCCAGCAGCTTTGACAGGACGTACGAGCAGTACGTC.

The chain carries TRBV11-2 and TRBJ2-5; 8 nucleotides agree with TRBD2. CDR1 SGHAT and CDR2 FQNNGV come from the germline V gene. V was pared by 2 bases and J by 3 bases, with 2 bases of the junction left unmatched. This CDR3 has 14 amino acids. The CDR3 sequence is CASSLTRGEETQYF. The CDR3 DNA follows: TGTGCCAGCAGCTTAACGCGGGGGGAAGAGACCCAGTACTTC. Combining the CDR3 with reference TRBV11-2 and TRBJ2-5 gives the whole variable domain EAGVAQSPRYKIIEKRQSVAFWCNPISGHATLYWYQQILGQGPKLLIQFQNNGVVDDSQLPKDRFSAERLKGVDSTLKIQPAKLEDSAVYLCASSLTRGEETQYFGPGTRLLVL.

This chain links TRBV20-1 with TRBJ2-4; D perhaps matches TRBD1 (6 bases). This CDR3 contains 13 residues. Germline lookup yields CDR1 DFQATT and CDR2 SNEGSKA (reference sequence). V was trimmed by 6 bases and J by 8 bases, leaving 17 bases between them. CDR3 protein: CSAPNGRGHIQYF. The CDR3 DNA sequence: TGCAGTGCCCCAAACGGCAGGGGTCACATTCAGTACTTC.

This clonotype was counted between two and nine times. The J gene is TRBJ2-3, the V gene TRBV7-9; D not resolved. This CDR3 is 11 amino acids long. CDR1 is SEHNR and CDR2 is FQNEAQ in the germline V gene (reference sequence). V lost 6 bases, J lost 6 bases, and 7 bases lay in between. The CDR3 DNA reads TGTGCCAGCAGTAATTCTGATACGCAGTATTTT. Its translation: CASSNSDTQYF.

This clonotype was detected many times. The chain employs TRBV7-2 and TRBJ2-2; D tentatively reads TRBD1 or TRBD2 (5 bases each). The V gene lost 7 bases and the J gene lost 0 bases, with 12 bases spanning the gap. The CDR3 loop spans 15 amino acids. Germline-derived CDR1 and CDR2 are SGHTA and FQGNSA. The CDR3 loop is CASTRDVANTGELFF. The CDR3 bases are TGTGCCAGCACCAGGGACGTCGCGAACACCGGGGAGCTGTTTTTT.

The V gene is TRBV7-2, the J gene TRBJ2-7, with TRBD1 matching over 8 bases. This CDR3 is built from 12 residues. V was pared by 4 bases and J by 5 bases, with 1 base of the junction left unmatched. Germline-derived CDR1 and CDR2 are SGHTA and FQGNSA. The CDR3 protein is CASSSTGDEQYV. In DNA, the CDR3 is TGTGCCAGCAGCTCGACAGGGGACGAGCAGTACGTC.

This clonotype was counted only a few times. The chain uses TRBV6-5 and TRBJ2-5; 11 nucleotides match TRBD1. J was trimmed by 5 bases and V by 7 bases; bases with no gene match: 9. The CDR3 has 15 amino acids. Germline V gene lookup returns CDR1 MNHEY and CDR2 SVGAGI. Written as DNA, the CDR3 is TGTGCCAGCATCTCCACCGGGACAGGGGGGGAGACCCAGTACTTC. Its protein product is CASISTGTGGETQYF.